This TCR beta chain appears in the sequencing data of a study of T cell repertoires in cytomegalovirus infection. Overall study results and limits: Ex vivo, HLA-C-restricted CMV-specific TCR beta clonotypes prevailed over the rest of the response.

This clonotype was observed many times. The antigen remains undetermined. The CDR3 length is 15 residues. The V end was cut by 1 base, the J end by 0 bases, with 7 bases between. Germline V CDR1 and CDR2: SGHVS, FQNEAQ. TCRdb processed the reads anew with MiXCR; each CDR3 protein has one entry. This table holds a few hundred thousand distinct CDR3 sequences, roughly an eighth found once. The genes are TRBV7-8 and TRBJ2-1; no definite D call. The TCR comes from a human donor in good health (CMV status not recorded). Some clones in this sample may be carry-over from other donors' samples. Sequencing used PBMCs. The CDR3 is CASSLGISSYNEQFF. Here the CDR3 DNA reads TGTGCCAGCAGCTTAGGAATTTCCTCCTACAATGAGCAGTTCTTC.